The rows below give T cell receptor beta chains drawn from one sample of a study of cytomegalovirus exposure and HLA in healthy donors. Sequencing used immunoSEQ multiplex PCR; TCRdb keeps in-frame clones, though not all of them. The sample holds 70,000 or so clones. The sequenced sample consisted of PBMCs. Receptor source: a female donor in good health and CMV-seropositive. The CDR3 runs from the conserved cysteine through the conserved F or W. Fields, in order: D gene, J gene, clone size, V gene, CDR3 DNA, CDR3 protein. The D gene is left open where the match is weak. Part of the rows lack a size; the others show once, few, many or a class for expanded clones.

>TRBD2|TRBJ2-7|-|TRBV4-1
TGCGCCAGCAGCCAATTAACTAGCGGAGATCACGAGCAGTACTTC
CASSQLTSGDHEQYF
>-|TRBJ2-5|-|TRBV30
TGTGCCTGGAGTGTACAGTGGATAGCGGTCTTCGGAGAGAACCAGTACTTC
CAWSVQWIAVFGENQYF
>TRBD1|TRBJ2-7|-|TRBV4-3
TGCGCCAGCAGCCAAGATTCCGGGACAGCCTTCTACGAGCAGTACTTC
CASSQDSGTAFYEQYF
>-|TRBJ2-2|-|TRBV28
TGTGCCAGTAGCCTACTGAACACCGGGGAGCTGTTTTTT
CASSLLNTGELFF
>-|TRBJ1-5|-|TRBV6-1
TGTGCCAGCAGTGAAGTCGCAGGGGCGGCGGAGCCCCAGCATTTT
CASSEVAGAAEPQHF
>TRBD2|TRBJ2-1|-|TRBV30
TGTGCCGGGACCCCCTATAGCGGGAGGAGAAATGAGCAGTTCTTC
CAGTPYSGRRNEQFF
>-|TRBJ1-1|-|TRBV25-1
TGTGCCAGCACGAGGGGGTACACTGAAGATTTCTTT
CASTRGYTEDFF
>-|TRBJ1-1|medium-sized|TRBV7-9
TGTGCCAGCAGCCCGAGACACGAAGAGCTGACTGAAGCTTTCTTT
CASSPRHEELTEAFF
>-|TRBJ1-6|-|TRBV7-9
TGTGCCAGCAGCCTCGAGGGTTCCGGTTCACCCCTCCACTTT
CASSLEGSGSPLHF
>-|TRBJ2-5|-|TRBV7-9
TGTGCCAGCAGTCTACAAGGGTGGGGGGGGCCTCTACGGCAAGAGACCCAGTACTTC
CASSLQGWGGPLRQETQYF
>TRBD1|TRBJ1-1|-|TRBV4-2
TGTGCCAGCAGCCGGGGATCAACAGGGGTCACTGAAGCTTTCTTT
CASSRGSTGVTEAFF
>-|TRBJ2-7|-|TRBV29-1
TGCAGCGGCCGGGACGGGAGCTACGAGCAGTACTTC
CSGRDGSYEQYF
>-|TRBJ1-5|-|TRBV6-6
TGTGCCAGCAGTTACCCGGATCAGCCCCAGCATTTT
CASSYPDQPQHF
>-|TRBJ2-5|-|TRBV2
TGTGCCAGCAGTGAAATCCCCCACGGGGAGACCCAGTACTTC
CASSEIPHGETQYF
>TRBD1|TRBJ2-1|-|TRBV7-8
TGTGCCAGCAGGCGCACCCCGGGACAGTACAATGAGCAGTTCTTC
CASRRTPGQYNEQFF
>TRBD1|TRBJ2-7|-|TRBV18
TGTGCCAGCTCAACCGGGACAGGGGGCCCCTACGAGCAGTACTTC
CASSTGTGGPYEQYF
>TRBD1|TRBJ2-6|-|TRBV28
TGTGCCAGCAGTATAGACAGGGTTGGGGCCAACGTCCTGACTTTC
CASSIDRVGANVLTF
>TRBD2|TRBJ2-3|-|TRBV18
TGTGCCAGCTCACCTGGACAGCATAGCGGGATCATCTCTGATACGCAGTATTTT
CASSPGQHSGIISDTQYF
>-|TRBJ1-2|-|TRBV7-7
TGTGCCAGCAGCTCACCAACAGGGAAGGCCAACTATGGCTACACCTTC
CASSSPTGKANYGYTF
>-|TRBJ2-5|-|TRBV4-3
TGCGCCAGCAGCCAAGGGACACAAGAGACCCAGTACTTC
CASSQGTQETQYF
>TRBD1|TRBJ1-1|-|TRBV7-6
TGTGCCAGCAGCTTAGATCAGGGGGACACTGAAGCTTTCTTT
CASSLDQGDTEAFF
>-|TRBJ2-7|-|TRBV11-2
TGTGCCAGCAGCTTAGATAGGTCAGGGTCGCAGTACTTC
CASSLDRSGSQYF
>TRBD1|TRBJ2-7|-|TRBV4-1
TGCGCCAGCAGCCAAGGTCCGGGACAGGGTACCTACGAGCAGTACTTC
CASSQGPGQGTYEQYF
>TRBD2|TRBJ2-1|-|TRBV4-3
TGCGCCAGCAGCCAAGAAATCGGGGGGACCTACAATGAGCAGTTCTTC
CASSQEIGGTYNEQFF
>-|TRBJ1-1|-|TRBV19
TGTGCCAGTAGTATGAACAGGGCGGCTGAAGCTTTCTTT
CASSMNRAAEAFF
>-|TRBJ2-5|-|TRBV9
TGTGCCAGCAGCCTCAGGTCCGGAGGGGAGACCCAGTACTTC
CASSLRSGGETQYF
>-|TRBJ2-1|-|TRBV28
TGTGCCAGCAGGGATTCTACAGGGTCCCAGCAGTTCTTC
CASRDSTGSQQFF
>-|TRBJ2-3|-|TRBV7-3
TGTGCCAGCAGCGCAGGGACATTTGCAGATACGCAGTATTTT
CASSAGTFADTQYF
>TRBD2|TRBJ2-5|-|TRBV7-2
TGTGCCAGCAGCTTAGCGCGGGGGGAGACCCAGTACTTC
CASSLARGETQYF